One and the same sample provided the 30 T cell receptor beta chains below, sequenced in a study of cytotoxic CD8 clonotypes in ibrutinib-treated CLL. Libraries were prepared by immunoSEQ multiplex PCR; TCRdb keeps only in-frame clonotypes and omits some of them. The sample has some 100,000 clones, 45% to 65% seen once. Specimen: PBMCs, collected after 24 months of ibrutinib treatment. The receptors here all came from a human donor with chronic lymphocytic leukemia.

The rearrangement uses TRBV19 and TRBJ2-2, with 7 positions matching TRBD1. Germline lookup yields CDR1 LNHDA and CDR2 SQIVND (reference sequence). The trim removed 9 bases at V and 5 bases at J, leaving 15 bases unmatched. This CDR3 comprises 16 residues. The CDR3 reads CASITADRAATGELFF. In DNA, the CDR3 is TGTGCCAGCATAACAGCCGACAGGGCGGCGACCGGGGAGCTGTTTTTT. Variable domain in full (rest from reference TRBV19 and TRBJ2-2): DGGITQSPKYLFRKEGQNVTLSCEQNLNHDAMYWYRQDPGQGLRLIYYSQIVNDFQKGDIAEGYSVSREKKESFPLTVTSAQKNPTAFYLCASITADRAATGELFFGEGSRLTVL.

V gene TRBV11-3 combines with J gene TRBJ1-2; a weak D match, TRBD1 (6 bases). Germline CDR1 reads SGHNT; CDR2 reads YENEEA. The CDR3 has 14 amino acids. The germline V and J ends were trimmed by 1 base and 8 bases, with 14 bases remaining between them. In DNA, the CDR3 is TGTGCCAGCAGCTTAGCGGGGGGGCCGACGGGCTACACCTTC. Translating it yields CASSLAGGPTGYTF. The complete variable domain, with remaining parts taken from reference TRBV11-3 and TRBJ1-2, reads EAGVVQSPRYKIIEKKQPVAFWCNPISGHNTLYWYLQNLGQGPELLIRYENEEAVDDSQLPKDRFSAERLKGVDSTLKIQPAELGDSAVYLCASSLAGGPTGYTFGSGTRLTVV.

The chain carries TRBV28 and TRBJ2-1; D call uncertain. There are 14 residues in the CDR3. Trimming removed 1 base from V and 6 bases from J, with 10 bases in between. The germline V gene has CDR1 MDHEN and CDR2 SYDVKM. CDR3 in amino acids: CASSLFGVVNEQFF. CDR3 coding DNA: TGTGCCAGCAGTTTATTTGGCGTCGTCAATGAGCAGTTCTTC.

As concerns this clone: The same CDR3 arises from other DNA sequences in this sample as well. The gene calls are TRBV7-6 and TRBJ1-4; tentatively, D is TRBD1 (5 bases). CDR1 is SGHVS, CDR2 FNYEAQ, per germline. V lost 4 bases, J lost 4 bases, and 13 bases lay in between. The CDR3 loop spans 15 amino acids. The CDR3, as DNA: TGTGCCAGCAGCTCTGGAGACAGTGGTAATGAAAAACTGTTTTTT. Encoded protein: CASSSGDSGNEKLFF.

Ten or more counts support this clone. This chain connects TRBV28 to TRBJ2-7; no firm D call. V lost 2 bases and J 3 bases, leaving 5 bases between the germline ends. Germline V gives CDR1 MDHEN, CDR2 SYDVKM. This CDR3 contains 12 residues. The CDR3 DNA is TGTGCCAGCAGTTTAGAGGTCTACGAGCAGTACTTC. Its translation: CASSLEVYEQYF.

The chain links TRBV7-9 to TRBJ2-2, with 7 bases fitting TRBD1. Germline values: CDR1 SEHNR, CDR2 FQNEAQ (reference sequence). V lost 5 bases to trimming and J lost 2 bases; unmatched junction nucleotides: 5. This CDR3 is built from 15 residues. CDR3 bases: TGTGCCAGCAGCGCCCGACAGGGAAACACCGGGGAGCTGTTTTTT. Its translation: CASSARQGNTGELFF.

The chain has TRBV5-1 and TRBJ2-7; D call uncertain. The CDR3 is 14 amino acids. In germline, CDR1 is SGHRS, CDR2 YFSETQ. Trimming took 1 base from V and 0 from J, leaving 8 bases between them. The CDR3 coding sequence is TGCGCCAGCAGCTTGCTCTTCACCTCCTACGAGCAGTACTTC. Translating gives CASSLLFTSYEQYF. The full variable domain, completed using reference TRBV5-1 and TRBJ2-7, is KAGVTQTPRYLIKTRGQQVTLSCSPISGHRSVSWYQQTPGQGLQFLFEYFSETQRNKGNFPGRFSGRQFSNSRSEMNVSTLELGDSALYLCASSLLFTSYEQYFGPGTRLTVT.

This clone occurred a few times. CDR3 sequence (DNA): TGCGCCAGCAGGTATGCCGGGACAGCTAACACTGAAGCTTTCTTT. Amino acids: CASRYAGTANTEAFF. The chain has TRBV5-1 and TRBJ1-1, with TRBD1 identical over 7 bases. The CDR3 runs 15 residues. CDR1 is SGHRS, CDR2 YFSETQ, per germline. V lost 5 bases and J lost 2; bases outside the gene matches: 9. The full variable domain, rest sourced from reference TRBV5-1 and TRBJ1-1, is KAGVTQTPRYLIKTRGQQVTLSCSPISGHRSVSWYQQTPGQGLQFLFEYFSETQRNKGNFPGRFSGRQFSNSRSEMNVSTLELGDSALYLCASRYAGTANTEAFFGQGTRLTVV.

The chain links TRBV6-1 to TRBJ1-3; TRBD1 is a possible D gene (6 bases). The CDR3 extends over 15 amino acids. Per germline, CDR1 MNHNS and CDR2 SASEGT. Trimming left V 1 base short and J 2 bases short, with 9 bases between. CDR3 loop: CASSEGGATGNTIYF. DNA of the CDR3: TGTGCCAGCAGTGAAGGGGGGGCGACTGGAAACACCATATATTTT.

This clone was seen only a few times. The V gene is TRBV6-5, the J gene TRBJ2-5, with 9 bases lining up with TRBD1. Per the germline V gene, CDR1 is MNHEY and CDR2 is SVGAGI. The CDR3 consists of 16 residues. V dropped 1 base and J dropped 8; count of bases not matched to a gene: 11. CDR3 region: CASSYFSFGQGLTQYF. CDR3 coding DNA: TGTGCCAGCAGTTACTTTTCTTTTGGACAGGGGCTAACCCAGTACTTC.

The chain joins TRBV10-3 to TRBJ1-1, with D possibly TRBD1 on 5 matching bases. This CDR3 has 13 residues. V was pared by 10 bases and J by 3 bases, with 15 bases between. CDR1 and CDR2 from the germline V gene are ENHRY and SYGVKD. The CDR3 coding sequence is TGTGCCACAAGGCGCGGGGGAGACACTGAAGCTTTCTTT. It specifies CATRRGGDTEAFF.

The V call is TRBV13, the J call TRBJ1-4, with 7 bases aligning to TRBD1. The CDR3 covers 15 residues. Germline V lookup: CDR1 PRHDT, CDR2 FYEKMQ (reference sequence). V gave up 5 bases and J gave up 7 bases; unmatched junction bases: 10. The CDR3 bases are TGTGCCAGCAGCCCGAGCCGGGACAGTCTTGAAAAACTGTTTTTT. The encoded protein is CASSPSRDSLEKLFF. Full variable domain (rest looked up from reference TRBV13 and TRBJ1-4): AAGVIQSPRHLIKEKRETATLKCYPIPRHDTVYWYQQGPGQDPQFLISFYEKMQSDKGSIPDRFSAQQFSDYHSELNMSSLELGDSALYFCASSPSRDSLEKLFFGSGTQLSVL.

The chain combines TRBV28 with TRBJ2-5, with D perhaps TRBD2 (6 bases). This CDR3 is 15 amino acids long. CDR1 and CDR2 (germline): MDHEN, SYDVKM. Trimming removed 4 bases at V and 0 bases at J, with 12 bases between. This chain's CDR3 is CASSSGTLYQETQYF. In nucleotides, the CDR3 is TGTGCCAGCAGTTCCGGGACTCTGTACCAAGAGACCCAGTACTTC.

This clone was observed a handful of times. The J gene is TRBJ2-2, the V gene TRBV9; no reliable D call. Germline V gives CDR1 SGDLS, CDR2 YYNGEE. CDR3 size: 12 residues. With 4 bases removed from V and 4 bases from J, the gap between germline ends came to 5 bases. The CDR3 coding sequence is TGTGCCAGCAGCTCAGGCACCGGGGAGCTGTTTTTT. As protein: CASSSGTGELFF.

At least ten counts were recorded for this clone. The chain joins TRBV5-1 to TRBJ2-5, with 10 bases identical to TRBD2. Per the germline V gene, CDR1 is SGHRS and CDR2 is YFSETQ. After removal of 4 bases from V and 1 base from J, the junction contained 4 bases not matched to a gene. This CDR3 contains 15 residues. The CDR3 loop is CASSTGLAAQETQYF. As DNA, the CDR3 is TGCGCCAGCAGCACCGGACTAGCGGCCCAAGAGACCCAGTACTTC.

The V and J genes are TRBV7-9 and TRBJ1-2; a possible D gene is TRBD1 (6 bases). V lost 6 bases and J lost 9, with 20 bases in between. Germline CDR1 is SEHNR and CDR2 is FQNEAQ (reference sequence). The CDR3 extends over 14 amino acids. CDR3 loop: CASSKMDSRYSYTF. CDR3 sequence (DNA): TGTGCCAGCAGTAAAATGGACAGCCGATATAGCTACACCTTC.

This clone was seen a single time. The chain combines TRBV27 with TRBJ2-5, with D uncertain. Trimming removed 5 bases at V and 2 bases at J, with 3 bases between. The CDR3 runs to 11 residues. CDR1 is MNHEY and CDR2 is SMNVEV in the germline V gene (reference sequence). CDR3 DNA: TGTGCCAGCAGTCCGCAAGAGACCCAGTACTTC. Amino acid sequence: CASSPQETQYF.

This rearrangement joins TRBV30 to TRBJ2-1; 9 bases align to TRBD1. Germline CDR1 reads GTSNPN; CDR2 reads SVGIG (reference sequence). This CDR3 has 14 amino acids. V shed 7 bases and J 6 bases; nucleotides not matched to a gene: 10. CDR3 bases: TGTGCCTCCCCTAGCCGGGACAGGGTCAATGAGCAGTTCTTC. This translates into CASPSRDRVNEQFF.

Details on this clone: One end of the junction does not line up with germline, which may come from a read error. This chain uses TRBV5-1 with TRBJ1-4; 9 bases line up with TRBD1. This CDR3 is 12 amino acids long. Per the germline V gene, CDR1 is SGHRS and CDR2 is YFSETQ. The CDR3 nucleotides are TGCGCCAGCAGCTTGCAGGTGACAGGGGGTGTTTTT. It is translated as CASSLQVTGGVF. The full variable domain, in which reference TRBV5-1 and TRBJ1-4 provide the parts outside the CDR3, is KAGVTQTPRYLIKTRGQQVTLSCSPISGHRSVSWYQQTPGQGLQFLFEYFSETQRNKGNFPGRFSGRQFSNSRSEMNVSTLELGDSALYLCASSLQVTGGVFGSGTQLSVL.

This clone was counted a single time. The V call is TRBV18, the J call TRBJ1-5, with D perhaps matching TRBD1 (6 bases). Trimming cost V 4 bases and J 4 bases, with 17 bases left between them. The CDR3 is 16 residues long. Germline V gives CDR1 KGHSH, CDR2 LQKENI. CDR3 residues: CASSLPGGAGNQPQHF. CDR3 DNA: TGTGCCAGCTCACTTCCCGGGGGCGCCGGTAATCAGCCCCAGCATTTT. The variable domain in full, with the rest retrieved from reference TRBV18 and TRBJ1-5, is NAGVMQNPRHLVRRRGQEARLRCSPMKGHSHVYWYRQLPEEGLKFMVYLQKENIIDESGMPKERFSAEFPKEGPSILRIQQVVRGDSAAYFCASSLPGGAGNQPQHFGDGTRLSIL.

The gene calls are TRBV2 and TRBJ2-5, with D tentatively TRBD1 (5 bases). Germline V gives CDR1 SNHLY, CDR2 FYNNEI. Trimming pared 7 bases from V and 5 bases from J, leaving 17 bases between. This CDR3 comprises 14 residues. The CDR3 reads CASKGGGAWETQYF. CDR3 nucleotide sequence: TGTGCCAGCAAGGGCGGTGGGGCCTGGGAGACCCAGTACTTC.

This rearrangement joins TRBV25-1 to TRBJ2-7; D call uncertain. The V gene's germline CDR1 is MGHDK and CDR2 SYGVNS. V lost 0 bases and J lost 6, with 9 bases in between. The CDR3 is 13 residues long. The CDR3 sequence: CASSEYTGLEQYF. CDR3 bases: TGTGCCAGCAGTGAATATACGGGCCTCGAGCAGTACTTC.

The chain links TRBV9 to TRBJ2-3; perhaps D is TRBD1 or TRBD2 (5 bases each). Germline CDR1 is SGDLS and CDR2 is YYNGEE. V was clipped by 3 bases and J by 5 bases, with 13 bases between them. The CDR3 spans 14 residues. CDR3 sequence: CASSEGRVQDTQYF. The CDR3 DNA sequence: TGTGCCAGCAGCGAGGGGCGGGTCCAAGATACGCAGTATTTT.

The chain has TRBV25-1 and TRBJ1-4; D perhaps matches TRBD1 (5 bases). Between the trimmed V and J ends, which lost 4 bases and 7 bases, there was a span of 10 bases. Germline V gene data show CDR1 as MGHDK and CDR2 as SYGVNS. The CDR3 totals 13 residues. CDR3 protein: CASSGDLIEKLFF. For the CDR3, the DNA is TGTGCCAGCAGTGGGGACCTCATTGAAAAACTGTTTTTT.

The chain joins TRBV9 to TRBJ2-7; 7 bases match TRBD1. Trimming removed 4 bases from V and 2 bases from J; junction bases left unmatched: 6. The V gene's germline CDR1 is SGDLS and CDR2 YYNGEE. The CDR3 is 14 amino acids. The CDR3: CASSLGQETYEQYF. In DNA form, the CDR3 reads TGTGCCAGCAGCCTCGGACAGGAGACCTACGAGCAGTACTTC.

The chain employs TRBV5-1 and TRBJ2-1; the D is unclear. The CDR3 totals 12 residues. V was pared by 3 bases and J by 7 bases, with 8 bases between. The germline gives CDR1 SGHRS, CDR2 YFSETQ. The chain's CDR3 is CASSSSFNEQFF. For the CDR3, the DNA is TGCGCCAGCAGCTCGTCGTTTAATGAGCAGTTCTTC.

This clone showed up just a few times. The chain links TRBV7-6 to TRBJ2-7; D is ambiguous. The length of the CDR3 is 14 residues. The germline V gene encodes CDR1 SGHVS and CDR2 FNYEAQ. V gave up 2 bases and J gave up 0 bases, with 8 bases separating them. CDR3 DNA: TGTGCCAGCAGCTTAACGGAAAGCTCCTACGAGCAGTACTTC. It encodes CASSLTESSYEQYF.

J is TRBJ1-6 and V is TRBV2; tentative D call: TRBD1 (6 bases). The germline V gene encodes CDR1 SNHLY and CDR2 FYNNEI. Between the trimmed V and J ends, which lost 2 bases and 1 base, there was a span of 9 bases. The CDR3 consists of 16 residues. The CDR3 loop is CASSETRGSYNSPLHF. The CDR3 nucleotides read TGTGCCAGCAGTGAAACAAGGGGGTCCTATAATTCACCCCTCCACTTT.

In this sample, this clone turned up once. As DNA, the CDR3 is TGTGCCAGCAGCTTGAGAACGAACACCGGGGAGCTGTTTTTT. Translated: CASSLRTNTGELFF. This chain connects TRBV11-3 to TRBJ2-2; no reliable D call. CDR3 length: 14 amino acids. V lost 3 bases and J 0 bases, leaving 5 bases between the germline ends. The germline gives CDR1 SGHNT, CDR2 YENEEA.

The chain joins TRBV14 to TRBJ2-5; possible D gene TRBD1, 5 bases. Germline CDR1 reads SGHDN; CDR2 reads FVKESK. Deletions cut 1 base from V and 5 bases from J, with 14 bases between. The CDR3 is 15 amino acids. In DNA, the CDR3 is TGTGCCAGCAGCCAAGTCATGGGGCTTGGTGAGACCCAGTACTTC. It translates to CASSQVMGLGETQYF. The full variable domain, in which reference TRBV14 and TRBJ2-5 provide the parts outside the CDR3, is EAGVTQFPSHSVIEKGQTVTLRCDPISGHDNLYWYRRVMGKEIKFLLHFVKESKQDESGMPNNRFLAERTGGTYSTLKVQPAELEDSGVYFCASSQVMGLGETQYFGPGTRLLVL.